This record covers a single T cell receptor beta chain. This sample stems from a study of blood T cell repertoires in COVID-19. Study as a whole: T cells, B-cell-depleted T cells, or PBMCs supplied cDNA or gDNA.

Profiling relied on immunoSEQ multiplex PCR, and the TCRdb table lists in-frame clones only, not all of them. The sample lists fewer than 200,000 clones; about 86% were seen once. Germline assignment: CDR1 SGHRS and CDR2 YFSETQ. The CDR3 runs to 13 residues. The germline V and J ends were trimmed by 1 base and 6 bases, with 11 bases remaining between them. The V gene is TRBV5-1, the J gene TRBJ2-7, with a weak D call TRBD1 (5 bases). This receptor was identified in a woman in her thirties or forties in a cohort exposed to, infected with or recovered from COVID-19 (not recorded which). Specimen: PBMCs or T cells enriched from blood (not recorded which). In DNA form, the CDR3 reads TGCGCCAGCAGCTTGTCGTCAGGGCGCGAGCAGTACTTC. Translation: CASSLSSGREQYF.